These T cell receptor beta chains were read from a single sample in a study of blood T cell repertoires in COVID-19. Profiled with immunoSEQ multiplex PCR; TCRdb holds only in-frame clones, not every one. This sample has 300,000 or so clones, with over 85% found just once. The sample taken for sequencing was PBMCs or T cells enriched from blood (not recorded which). The receptors were gathered from a man between 60 and 70 years old who had recovered from COVID-19. CDR3s include the opening cysteine and the closing phenylalanine or tryptophan. The D gene is left open where the match is weak. The size entry is marked missing in some rows and otherwise reads once, few, many or a size class.

abundance: .
d_gene: .
v_gene: TRBV15
j_gene: TRBJ1-6
CDR3nt: TGTGCCACCAGCATATCGGGACGGGGACTGTATAATTCACCCCTCCACTTT
CDR3aa: CATSISGRGLYNSPLHF

abundance: .
d_gene: .
v_gene: TRBV11-2
j_gene: TRBJ2-2
CDR3nt: TGTGCCAGCACCCCCTTGGGGGCGCGAAACGGGGAGCTGTTTTTT
CDR3aa: CASTPLGARNGELFF

abundance: few
d_gene: TRBD2
v_gene: TRBV28
j_gene: TRBJ2-3
CDR3nt: TGTGCCAGCAGTCTCCGGACTAGCTCATCCCCATCCGGTACGCAGTATTTT
CDR3aa: CASSLRTSSSPSGTQYF

abundance: .
d_gene: TRBD2
v_gene: TRBV4-1
j_gene: TRBJ2-7
CDR3nt: TGCGCCAGCAGCCATCTCCCACATGGGAGCGGGAATACCTACGAGCAGTACTTC
CDR3aa: CASSHLPHGSGNTYEQYF

abundance: .
d_gene: TRBD1
v_gene: TRBV12-3/TRBV12-4
j_gene: TRBJ1-2
CDR3nt: TGTGCCAGTTTAGGGACAGGGGACTATGGCTACACCTTC
CDR3aa: CASLGTGDYGYTF

abundance: .
d_gene: .
v_gene: TRBV5-5
j_gene: TRBJ1-2
CDR3nt: TGTGCCAGCAGCTGGGACAAGAGTAACTATGGCTACACCTTC
CDR3aa: CASSWDKSNYGYTF

abundance: .
d_gene: .
v_gene: TRBV4-3
j_gene: TRBJ2-5
CDR3nt: TGCGCCAGCAGCCAAGAACCGGGACAAGAGACCCAGTACTTC
CDR3aa: CASSQEPGQETQYF

abundance: .
d_gene: TRBD2
v_gene: TRBV6-2/TRBV6-3
j_gene: TRBJ2-2
CDR3nt: TGTGCCAGCAGCCCATATGCTAGCGGGGGGGGCACCGGGGAGCTGTTTTTT
CDR3aa: CASSPYASGGGTGELFF

abundance: once
d_gene: TRBD2
v_gene: TRBV7-3
j_gene: TRBJ2-1
CDR3nt: TGTGCCAGCAGCTTACTTGGAGGTTGGCGGGAGAGCAGTGAGCAGTTCTTC
CDR3aa: CASSLLGGWRESSEQFF

abundance: .
d_gene: TRBD1
v_gene: TRBV14
j_gene: TRBJ1-2
CDR3nt: TGTGCCAGCAGCCAGGGGAGACAGGGGTCTGGCTACACCTTC
CDR3aa: CASSQGRQGSGYTF

abundance: .
d_gene: TRBD2
v_gene: TRBV4-2
j_gene: TRBJ2-7
CDR3nt: TGTGCCAGCAGCCAAGATTGGGCTAGCGGGGGTTCCTACGAGCAGTACTTC
CDR3aa: CASSQDWASGGSYEQYF

abundance: .
d_gene: .
v_gene: TRBV7-9
j_gene: TRBJ1-5
CDR3nt: TGTGCCAGCGGGGAGGGTACTCAGCCCCAGCATTTT
CDR3aa: CASGEGTQPQHF

abundance: .
d_gene: TRBD2
v_gene: TRBV5-4
j_gene: TRBJ2-7
CDR3nt: TGTGCCAGCAGCCGTTTAGCGGGAGGGGACTACGAGCAGTACTTC
CDR3aa: CASSRLAGGDYEQYF

abundance: .
d_gene: .
v_gene: TRBV19
j_gene: TRBJ2-6
CDR3nt: TGTGCCAGTAGCAGGGACTCTGGGGCCAACGTCCTGACTTTC
CDR3aa: CASSRDSGANVLTF

abundance: .
d_gene: .
v_gene: TRBV5-1
j_gene: TRBJ2-2
CDR3nt: TGCGCCAGCAGCCCCAGCGGGACAAACACCGGGGAGCTGTTTTTT
CDR3aa: CASSPSGTNTGELFF

abundance: .
d_gene: .
v_gene: TRBV6-5
j_gene: TRBJ2-7
CDR3nt: TGTGCCAGCAGTTACGGTGGGACTTCAACCTACGAGCAGTACTTC
CDR3aa: CASSYGGTSTYEQYF

abundance: .
d_gene: TRBD1
v_gene: TRBV19
j_gene: TRBJ1-1
CDR3nt: TGTGCCAGTACCGTCCGACAGGGGAACACTGAAGCTTTCTTT
CDR3aa: CASTVRQGNTEAFF

abundance: .
d_gene: TRBD2
v_gene: TRBV14
j_gene: TRBJ2-1
CDR3nt: TGTGCCAGTAGCGATTGGGCGGGAGTTACTGAGCAGTTCTTC
CDR3aa: CASSDWAGVTEQFF

abundance: few
d_gene: .
v_gene: TRBV10-1
j_gene: TRBJ1-3
CDR3nt: TGCGCCAGCAGTGAGACCCGGGTGGGTGGAAACACCATATATTTT
CDR3aa: CASSETRVGGNTIYF

abundance: once
d_gene: .
v_gene: TRBV30
j_gene: TRBJ2-1
CDR3nt: TGTGCCGAGGGGGAGGGGACTGTTCAATACAATGAGCAGTTCTTC
CDR3aa: CAEGEGTVQYNEQFF

abundance: .
d_gene: TRBD1
v_gene: TRBV6-1
j_gene: TRBJ1-2
CDR3nt: TGTGCCAGCAGTGAGGACAGGGTCGCCGGCTACACCTTC
CDR3aa: CASSEDRVAGYTF

abundance: .
d_gene: .
v_gene: TRBV6-5
j_gene: TRBJ1-1
CDR3nt: TGTGCCAGCTCCTCTACGTGGACGGCCGGGGGTTTT
CDR3aa: CASSSTWTAGGF

abundance: .
d_gene: TRBD1
v_gene: TRBV19
j_gene: TRBJ1-5
CDR3nt: TGTGCCAGTAGCACAACGGGACAGGGTAGTCAGCCCCAGCATTTT
CDR3aa: CASSTTGQGSQPQHF

abundance: .
d_gene: .
v_gene: TRBV6-5
j_gene: TRBJ2-7
CDR3nt: TGTGCCAGCAGTTCCCATAGGACTACTGACTACGAGCAGTACTTC
CDR3aa: CASSSHRTTDYEQYF

abundance: once
d_gene: .
v_gene: TRBV29-1
j_gene: TRBJ1-3
CDR3nt: TGCAGCGCTTTATTTCCTGGAAACACCATATATTTT
CDR3aa: CSALFPGNTIYF

abundance: .
d_gene: .
v_gene: TRBV6-5
j_gene: TRBJ2-6
CDR3nt: TGTGCCAGCAATCAACAGTCTGGGGCCAACGTCCTGACTTTC
CDR3aa: CASNQQSGANVLTF

abundance: .
d_gene: .
v_gene: TRBV7-9
j_gene: TRBJ1-5
CDR3nt: TGTGCCAGCAGCTTAACTACAGGGCAGCCCCAGCATTTT
CDR3aa: CASSLTTGQPQHF

abundance: once
d_gene: .
v_gene: TRBV30
j_gene: TRBJ1-6
CDR3nt: TGTGCCTGGAGTGTACTTGGTTTTAATTCACCCCTCCACTTT
CDR3aa: CAWSVLGFNSPLHF

abundance: .
d_gene: TRBD1
v_gene: TRBV6-1
j_gene: TRBJ1-4
CDR3nt: TGTGCCAGCAGTGAGCAATTAACAGGGGCGTATGAAAAACTGTTTTTT
CDR3aa: CASSEQLTGAYEKLFF

abundance: few
d_gene: .
v_gene: TRBV18
j_gene: TRBJ1-1
CDR3nt: TGTGCCAGCTCACGCAACCGGGGTCGAGGCGCTGAAGCTTTCTTT
CDR3aa: CASSRNRGRGAEAFF

abundance: .
d_gene: .
v_gene: TRBV28
j_gene: TRBJ1-3
CDR3nt: TGTGCCAGCAGCCAGGGTAGAAACACCATATATTTT
CDR3aa: CASSQGRNTIYF

abundance: once
d_gene: .
v_gene: TRBV14
j_gene: TRBJ1-2
CDR3nt: TGTGCCAGCAGTGAGGTGGCTAACTATGGCTACACCTTC
CDR3aa: CASSEVANYGYTF

abundance: once
d_gene: .
v_gene: TRBV5-1
j_gene: TRBJ1-4
CDR3nt: TGCGCCAGCAGCTTTGACAGCCGTAATGAAAAACTGTTTTTT
CDR3aa: CASSFDSRNEKLFF

abundance: .
d_gene: TRBD1
v_gene: TRBV4-1
j_gene: TRBJ2-7
CDR3nt: TGCGCCAGCAGCCACGGACAGGGACCATCCTACGAGCAGTACTTC
CDR3aa: CASSHGQGPSYEQYF

abundance: .
d_gene: .
v_gene: TRBV7-6
j_gene: TRBJ2-1
CDR3nt: TGTGCCAGCAGCTTAGCGTCCCGACTTAATGAGCAGTTCTTC
CDR3aa: CASSLASRLNEQFF

abundance: .
d_gene: TRBD1
v_gene: TRBV30
j_gene: TRBJ2-7
CDR3nt: TGTGCCTGGTCGGGACAGATAGACTACGAGCAGTACTTC
CDR3aa: CAWSGQIDYEQYF

abundance: once
d_gene: TRBD1
v_gene: TRBV5-1
j_gene: TRBJ2-1
CDR3nt: TGCGCCAGCAGTATTTGGACAGGGACAAATGAGCAGTTCTTC
CDR3aa: CASSIWTGTNEQFF

abundance: .
d_gene: TRBD1
v_gene: TRBV5-1
j_gene: TRBJ1-5
CDR3nt: TGCGCCAGCAGCGAGGGACAGCCCAATCAGCCCCAGCATTTT
CDR3aa: CASSEGQPNQPQHF

abundance: .
d_gene: .
v_gene: TRBV3-1/TRBV3-2
j_gene: TRBJ1-2
CDR3nt: TGTGCCAGCAGCCGCAAAGGGGCAGGATATGGCTACACCTTC
CDR3aa: CASSRKGAGYGYTF

abundance: .
d_gene: .
v_gene: TRBV4-3
j_gene: TRBJ1-2
CDR3nt: TGCGCCAGCAGCCAAGTAGGGGATCATGGCTACACCTTC
CDR3aa: CASSQVGDHGYTF

abundance: .
d_gene: TRBD2
v_gene: TRBV30
j_gene: TRBJ2-2
CDR3nt: TGTGCCTCACCCGGGACTAAGAACACCGGGGAGCTGTTTTTT
CDR3aa: CASPGTKNTGELFF

abundance: .
d_gene: .
v_gene: TRBV7-2
j_gene: TRBJ1-1
CDR3nt: TGTGCCAGCAGGACAGGTGGTGTGAACACTGAAGCTTTCTTT
CDR3aa: CASRTGGVNTEAFF

abundance: .
d_gene: .
v_gene: TRBV11-3
j_gene: TRBJ2-2
CDR3nt: TGTGCCAGCAGCAAACAGCACACCGGGGAGCTGTTTTTT
CDR3aa: CASSKQHTGELFF

abundance: .
d_gene: .
v_gene: TRBV28
j_gene: TRBJ1-3
CDR3nt: TGTGCCAGCAGTTTGCTAGCTTCCGGGAACTCTGGAAACACCATATATTTT
CDR3aa: CASSLLASGNSGNTIYF

abundance: .
d_gene: .
v_gene: TRBV7-9
j_gene: TRBJ2-6
CDR3nt: TGTGCCAGCAGCTTTTTGGGCAGGGTCTCGGGGGCCAACGTCCTGACTTTC
CDR3aa: CASSFLGRVSGANVLTF

abundance: .
d_gene: .
v_gene: TRBV12-5
j_gene: TRBJ2-2
CDR3nt: TGTGCTAGTGGTTTGGGATTGAGAATATCGAACACCGGGGAGCTGTTTTTT
CDR3aa: CASGLGLRISNTGELFF

abundance: .
d_gene: TRBD1
v_gene: TRBV18
j_gene: TRBJ2-5
CDR3nt: TGTGCCAGCTCACCCGACAGGGCTGGGACCCAGTACTTC
CDR3aa: CASSPDRAGTQYF

abundance: .
d_gene: TRBD1
v_gene: TRBV12-3/TRBV12-4
j_gene: TRBJ2-1
CDR3nt: TGTGCCAGCAGGCCCGATACAGGGGGAGGGCAGTTCTTC
CDR3aa: CASRPDTGGGQFF

abundance: .
d_gene: TRBD1
v_gene: TRBV27
j_gene: TRBJ1-6
CDR3nt: TGTGCCAGCAGTATAAGGACAGGGTGGAATTCACCCCTCCACTTT
CDR3aa: CASSIRTGWNSPLHF

abundance: .
d_gene: TRBD1
v_gene: TRBV18
j_gene: TRBJ2-2
CDR3nt: TGTGCCAGCTCACCCCCGACAGGGATTGCCGGGGAGCTGTTTTTT
CDR3aa: CASSPPTGIAGELFF

abundance: .
d_gene: TRBD1
v_gene: TRBV18
j_gene: TRBJ2-2
CDR3nt: TGTGCCAGCTCACCGCAGGGGGTCTCGTCCGGGGAGCTGTTTTTT
CDR3aa: CASSPQGVSSGELFF